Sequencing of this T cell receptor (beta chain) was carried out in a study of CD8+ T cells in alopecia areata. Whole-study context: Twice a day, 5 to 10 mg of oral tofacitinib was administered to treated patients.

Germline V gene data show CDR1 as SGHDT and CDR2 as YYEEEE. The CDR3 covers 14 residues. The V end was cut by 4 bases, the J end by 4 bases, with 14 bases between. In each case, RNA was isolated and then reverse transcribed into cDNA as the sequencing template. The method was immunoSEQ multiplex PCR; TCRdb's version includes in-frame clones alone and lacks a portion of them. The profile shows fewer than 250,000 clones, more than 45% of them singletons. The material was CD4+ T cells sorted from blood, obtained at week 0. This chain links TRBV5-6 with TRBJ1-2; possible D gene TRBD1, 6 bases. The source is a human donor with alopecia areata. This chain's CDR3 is CASSGTRGSYGYTF. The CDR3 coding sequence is TGTGCCAGCAGCGGGACCAGGGGTTCCTATGGCTACACCTTC. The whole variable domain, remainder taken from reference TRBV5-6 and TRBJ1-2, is DAGVTQSPTHLIKTRGQQVTLRCSPKSGHDTVSWYQQALGQGPQFIFQYYEEEERQRGNFPDRFSGHQFPNYSSELNVNALLLGDSALYLCASSGTRGSYGYTFGSGTRLTVV.